This TCR beta chain came from a study of identical twins. CDR3 length equals 16 residues. Trimming removed 1 base at V and 5 bases at J, with 16 bases between. Germline V CDR1 and CDR2: SGHTA, FQGNSA. This clonotype showed up just a few times. As yet, its antigen is unknown. General study findings and limits: For out-of-frame alpha sequences shared by twins, low generation probability was in excess.

Using its own MiXCR run on the 5' RACE reads, TCRdb lists one record per CDR3 protein. The table records just under 550,000 distinct CDR3 sequences, over 12% of them present only once. Only healthy Caucasians were enrolled as donors. The data were also submitted as part of a second study, on yellow fever vaccine responses in identical twins.

The V and J genes are TRBV7-2 and TRBJ2-3; D is unclear. The sequence came from a woman between 18 and 30 years old in good health. The sample consisted of CD4+ T cells sorted from blood. In DNA form, the CDR3 reads TGTGCCAGCAGCTTAGTTTTGGGATACGACGGAGATACGCAGTATTTT. Translating it yields CASSLVLGYDGDTQYF.